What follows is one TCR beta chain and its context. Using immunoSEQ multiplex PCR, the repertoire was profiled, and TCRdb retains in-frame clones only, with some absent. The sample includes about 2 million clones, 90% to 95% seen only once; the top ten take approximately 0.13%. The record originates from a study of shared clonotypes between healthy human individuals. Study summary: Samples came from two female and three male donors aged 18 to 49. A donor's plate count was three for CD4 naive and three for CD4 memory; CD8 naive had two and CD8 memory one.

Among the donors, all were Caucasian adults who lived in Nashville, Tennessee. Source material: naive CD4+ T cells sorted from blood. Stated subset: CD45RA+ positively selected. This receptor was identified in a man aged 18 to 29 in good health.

This CDR3 is CAWNSGTAYLNTEAFF. The CDR3 DNA follows: TGTGCCTGGAACTCGGGGACAGCGTATCTGAACACTGAAGCTTTCTTT. The chain links TRBV30 to TRBJ1-1, with 7 bases that match TRBD1. J lost 0 bases, V lost 4 bases, and 11 bases had no gene match. Germline CDR1 reads GTSNPN; CDR2 reads SVGIG (reference sequence). CDR3 size: 16 residues.